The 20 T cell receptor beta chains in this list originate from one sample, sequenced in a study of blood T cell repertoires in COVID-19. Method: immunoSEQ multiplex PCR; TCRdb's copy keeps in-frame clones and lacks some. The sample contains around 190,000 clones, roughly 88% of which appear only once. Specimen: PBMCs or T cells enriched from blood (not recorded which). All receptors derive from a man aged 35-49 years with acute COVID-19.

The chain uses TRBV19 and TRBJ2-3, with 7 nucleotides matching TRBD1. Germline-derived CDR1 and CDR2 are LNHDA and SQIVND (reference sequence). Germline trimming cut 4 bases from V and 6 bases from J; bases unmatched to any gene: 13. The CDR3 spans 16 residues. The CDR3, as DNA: TGTGCCAGTAGTACGACCCACAGGGGTGGAGGTGATACGCAGTATTTT. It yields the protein CASSTTHRGGGDTQYF.

The CDR3 coding sequence is TGCGCCAGCAGGAACCAACAGGGTGCCAGTGAAGCTTTCTTT. This codes for CASRNQQGASEAFF. This rearrangement joins TRBV5-1 to TRBJ1-1; a weak D match, TRBD1 (6 bases). There are 14 residues in the CDR3. CDR1 is SGHRS, CDR2 YFSETQ, per germline. V lost 5 bases to trimming and J lost 7 bases, with 18 bases between them.

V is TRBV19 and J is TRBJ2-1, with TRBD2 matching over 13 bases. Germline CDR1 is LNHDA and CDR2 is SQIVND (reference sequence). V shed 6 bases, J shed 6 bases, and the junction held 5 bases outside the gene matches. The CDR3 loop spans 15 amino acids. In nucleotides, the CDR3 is TGTGCCAGTAGCACACTAGCGGGAGGGGGCAATGAGCAGTTCTTC. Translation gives CASSTLAGGGNEQFF.

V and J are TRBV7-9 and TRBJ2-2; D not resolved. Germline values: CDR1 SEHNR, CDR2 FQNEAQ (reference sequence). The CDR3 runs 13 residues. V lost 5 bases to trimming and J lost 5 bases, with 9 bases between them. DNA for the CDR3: TGTGCCAGCAGCACGCAACTGACCGGGGAGCTGTTTTTT. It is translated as CASSTQLTGELFF.

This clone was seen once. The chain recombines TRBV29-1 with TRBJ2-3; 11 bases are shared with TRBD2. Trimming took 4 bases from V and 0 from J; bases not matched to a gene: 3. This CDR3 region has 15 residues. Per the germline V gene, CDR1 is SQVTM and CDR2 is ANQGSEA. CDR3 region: CSVARTSGSTDTQYF. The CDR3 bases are TGCAGCGTTGCCCGGACTAGCGGGAGCACAGATACGCAGTATTTT.

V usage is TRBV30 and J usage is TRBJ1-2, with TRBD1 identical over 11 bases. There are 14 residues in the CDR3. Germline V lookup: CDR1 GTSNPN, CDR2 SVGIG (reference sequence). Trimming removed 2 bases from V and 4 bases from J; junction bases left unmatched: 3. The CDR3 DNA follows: TGTGCCTGGAGTCCGGGACAGGGGGTCTATGGCTACACCTTC. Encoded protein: CAWSPGQGVYGYTF. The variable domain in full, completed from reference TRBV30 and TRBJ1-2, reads SQTIHQWPATLVQPVGSPLSLECTVEGTSNPNLYWYRQAAGRGLQLLFYSVGIGQISSEVPQNLSASRPQDRQFILSSKKLLLSDSGFYLCAWSPGQGVYGYTFGSGTRLTVV.

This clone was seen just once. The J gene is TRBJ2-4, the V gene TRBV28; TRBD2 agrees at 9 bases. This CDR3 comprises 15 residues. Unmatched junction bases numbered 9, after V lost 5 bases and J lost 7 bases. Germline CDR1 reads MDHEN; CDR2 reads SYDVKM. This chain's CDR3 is CASSTKAGGTNIQYF. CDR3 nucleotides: TGTGCCAGCAGTACGAAAGCGGGAGGAACGAACATTCAGTACTTC. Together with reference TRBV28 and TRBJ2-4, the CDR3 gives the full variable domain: DVKVTQSSRYLVKRTGEKVFLECVQDMDHENMFWYRQDPGLGLRLIYFSYDVKMKEKGDIPEGYSVSREKKERFSLILESASTNQTSMYLCASSTKAGGTNIQYFGAGTRLSVL.

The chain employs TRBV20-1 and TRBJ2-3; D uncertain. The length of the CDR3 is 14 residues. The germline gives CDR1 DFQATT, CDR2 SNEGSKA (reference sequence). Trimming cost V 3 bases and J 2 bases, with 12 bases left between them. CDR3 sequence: CSASYGSATDTQYF. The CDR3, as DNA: TGCAGTGCTAGTTATGGCTCTGCCACAGATACGCAGTATTTT.

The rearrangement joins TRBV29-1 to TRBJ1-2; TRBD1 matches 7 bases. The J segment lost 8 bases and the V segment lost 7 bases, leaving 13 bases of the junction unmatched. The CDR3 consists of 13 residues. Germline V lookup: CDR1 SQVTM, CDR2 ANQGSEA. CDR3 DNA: TGCAGCGCAAGGACAGGAATAACGAGAGGCTACACCTTC. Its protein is CSARTGITRGYTF.

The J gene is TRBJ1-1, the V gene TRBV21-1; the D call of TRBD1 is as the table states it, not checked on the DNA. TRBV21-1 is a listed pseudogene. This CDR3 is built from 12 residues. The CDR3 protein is CASSRLDTEAFF. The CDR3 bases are TGTGCCAGCAGCAGGCTGGACACTGAAGCTTTCTTT.

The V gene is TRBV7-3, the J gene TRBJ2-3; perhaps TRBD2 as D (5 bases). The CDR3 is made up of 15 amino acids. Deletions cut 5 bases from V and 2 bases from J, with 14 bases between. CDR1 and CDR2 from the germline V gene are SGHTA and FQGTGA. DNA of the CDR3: TGTGCCAGCAGCCTGACGAGGGATCCCACAGATACGCAGTATTTT. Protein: CASSLTRDPTDTQYF.

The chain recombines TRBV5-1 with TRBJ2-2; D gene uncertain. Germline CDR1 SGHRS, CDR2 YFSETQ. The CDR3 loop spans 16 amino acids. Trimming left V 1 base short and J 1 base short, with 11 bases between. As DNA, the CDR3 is TGCGCCAGCAGCTTGCAGACGGGTTTGAACACCGGGGAGCTGTTTTTT. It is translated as CASSLQTGLNTGELFF.

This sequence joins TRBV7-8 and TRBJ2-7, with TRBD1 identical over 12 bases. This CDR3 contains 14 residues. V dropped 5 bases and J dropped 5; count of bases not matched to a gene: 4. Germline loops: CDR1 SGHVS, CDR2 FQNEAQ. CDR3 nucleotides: TGTGCCAGCAGCGCCGGGACAGGGGGCCACGAGCAGTACTTC. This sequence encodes CASSAGTGGHEQYF.

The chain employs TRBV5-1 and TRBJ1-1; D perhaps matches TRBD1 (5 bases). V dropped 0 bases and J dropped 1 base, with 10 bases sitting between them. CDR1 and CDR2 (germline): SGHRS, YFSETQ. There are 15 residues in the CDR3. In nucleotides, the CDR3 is TGCGCCAGCAGCTTGGAGGGGTTGGGGAACACTGAAGCTTTCTTT. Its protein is CASSLEGLGNTEAFF.

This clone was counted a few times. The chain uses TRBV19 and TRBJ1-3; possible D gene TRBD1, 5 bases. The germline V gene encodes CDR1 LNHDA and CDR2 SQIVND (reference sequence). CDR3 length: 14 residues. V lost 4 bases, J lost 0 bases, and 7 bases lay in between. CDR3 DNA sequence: TGTGCCAGTAGTAAGGGGCCCTCTGGAAACACCATATATTTT. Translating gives CASSKGPSGNTIYF.

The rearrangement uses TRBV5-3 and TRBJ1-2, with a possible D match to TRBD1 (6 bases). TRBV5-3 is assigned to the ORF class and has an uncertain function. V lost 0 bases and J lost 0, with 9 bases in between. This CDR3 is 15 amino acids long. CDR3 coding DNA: TGTGCCAGAAGCTTGGAGACAGGTTCTAACTATGGCTACACCTTC. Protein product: CARSLETGSNYGYTF.

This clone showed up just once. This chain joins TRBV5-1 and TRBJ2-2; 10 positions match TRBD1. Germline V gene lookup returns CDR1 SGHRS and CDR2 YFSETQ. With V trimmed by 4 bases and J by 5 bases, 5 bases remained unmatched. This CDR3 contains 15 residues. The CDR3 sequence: CASSLLGQGTGELFF. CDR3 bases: TGCGCCAGCAGCCTCCTGGGACAGGGGACCGGGGAGCTGTTTTTT.

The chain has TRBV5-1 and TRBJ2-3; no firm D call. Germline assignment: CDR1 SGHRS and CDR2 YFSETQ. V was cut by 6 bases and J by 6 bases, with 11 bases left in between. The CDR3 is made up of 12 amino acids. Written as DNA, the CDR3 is TGCGCCAGCACCGGAACGAGGGATACGCAGTATTTT. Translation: CASTGTRDTQYF.

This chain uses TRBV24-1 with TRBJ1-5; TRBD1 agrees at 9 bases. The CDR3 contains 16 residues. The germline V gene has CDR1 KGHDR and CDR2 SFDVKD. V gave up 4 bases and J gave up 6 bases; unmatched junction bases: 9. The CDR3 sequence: CATSDPRDREFQPQHF. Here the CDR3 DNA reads TGTGCCACCAGTGACCCGAGGGACAGGGAGTTTCAGCCCCAGCATTTT.

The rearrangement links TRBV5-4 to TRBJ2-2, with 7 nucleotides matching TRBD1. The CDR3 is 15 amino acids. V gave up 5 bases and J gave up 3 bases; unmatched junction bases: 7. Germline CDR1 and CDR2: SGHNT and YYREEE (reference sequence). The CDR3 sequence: CASSKRGRDTGELFF. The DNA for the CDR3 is TGTGCCAGCAGTAAAAGGGGGCGCGACACCGGGGAGCTGTTTTTT.